Included here is one T cell receptor beta chain sequence, with context. Its specificity is not known. These data come from a study of T cells in Graves' hyperthyroidism and ophthalmopathy. General study findings and limits: Clonotypes that were expanded in thyroid above 0.001 mostly appeared in blood too.

Researchers amplified the TCR beta CDR3 regions from RNA transcripts. The TCR CDR3 first-round RT-PCR relied on the HTBI primer set. TCRdb analysed the multiplex PCR reads with MiXCR anew, one entry per CDR3 protein. The table lists roughly 200,000 distinct CDR3 sequences, around a sixth of them singletons. CDR3 size: 14 residues. The V end was cut by 1 base, the J end by 2 bases, with 8 bases between. CDR1 is GTSNPN, CDR2 SVGIG, per germline (reference sequence). Diagnostic assessment was based on clinical symptoms, serum thyroxine and TRAb, thyroid ultrasound and orbital computed tomography. The chain has TRBV30 and TRBJ2-2; D unresolved. This clonotype originated in a woman in her fifties or sixties with Graves' hyperthyroidism. Sequenced: blood. This CDR3 reads CAWSGVANTGELFF. Here the CDR3 DNA reads TGTGCCTGGAGTGGAGTAGCCAACACCGGGGAGCTGTTTTTT.